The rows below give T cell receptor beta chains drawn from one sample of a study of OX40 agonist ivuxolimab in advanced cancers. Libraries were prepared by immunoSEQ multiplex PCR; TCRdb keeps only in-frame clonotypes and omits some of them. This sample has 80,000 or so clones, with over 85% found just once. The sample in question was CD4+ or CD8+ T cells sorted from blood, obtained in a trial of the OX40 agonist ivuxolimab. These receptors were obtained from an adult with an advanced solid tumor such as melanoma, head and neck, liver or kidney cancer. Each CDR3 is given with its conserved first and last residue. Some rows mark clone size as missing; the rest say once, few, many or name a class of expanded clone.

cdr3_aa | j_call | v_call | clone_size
CASRTGTYSNQPQHF | TRBJ1-5 | TRBV19 | .
CASSADSRDTQYF | TRBJ2-3 | TRBV6-4 | .
CASSGRQNTGELFF | TRBJ2-2 | TRBV6-1 | .
CASSLRLATSYNEQFF | TRBJ2-1 | TRBV11-2 | .
CASTLGLAGNYEQYF | TRBJ2-7 | TRBV7-9 | .
CASSADRNYGYTF | TRBJ1-2 | TRBV27 | .
CASSDLSDTQYF | TRBJ2-3 | TRBV2 | .
CASRTGTSSYEQYF | TRBJ2-7 | TRBV19 | .
CASRGAGVEGGTQYF | TRBJ2-3 | TRBV6-5 | .
CASSLDGVNTEAFF | TRBJ1-1 | TRBV7-3 | .
CAISALRAGTDTQYF | TRBJ2-3 | TRBV10-3 | .
CASSQRQGANTEAFF | TRBJ1-1 | TRBV6-1 | once
CASNTRQGEAFF | TRBJ1-1 | TRBV6-5 | .
CAISVTQSRISGNTIYF | TRBJ1-3 | TRBV10-3 | .
CASSLAGRNTEAFF | TRBJ1-1 | TRBV14 | .
CASSLLIATNEKLFF | TRBJ1-4 | TRBV5-5 | .
CASRFGLAPENEQFF | TRBJ2-1 | TRBV5-1 | .
CASSIVGSYEQYF | TRBJ2-7 | TRBV2 | .
CSATSGETQYF | TRBJ2-5 | TRBV20-1 | .
CASSRPIWEKLFF | TRBJ1-4 | TRBV6-1 | .
CAWSPLSGDTQYF | TRBJ2-3 | TRBV30 | .
CASILFGGGNTGELFF | TRBJ2-2 | TRBV7-8 | .
CASSALGSLQETQYF | TRBJ2-5 | TRBV7-7 | .
CASSPRTGTGEKLFF | TRBJ1-4 | TRBV7-2 | .
CASLGKTSSGANVLTF | TRBJ2-6 | TRBV2 | .
CASSGQGARNEQFF | TRBJ2-1 | TRBV6-5 | .
CASRPTGFSGANVLTF | TRBJ2-6 | TRBV11-2 | .
CASSIRPSTDTQYF | TRBJ2-3 | TRBV5-1 | .
CASSLTLSYEQYF | TRBJ2-7 | TRBV5-1 | .
CASSPTRERTDTQYF | TRBJ2-3 | TRBV25-1 | .
CASNPSGGGYEQYF | TRBJ2-7 | TRBV19 | .
CASSRKTGFPEAFF | TRBJ1-1 | TRBV5-1 | .
CASSSGTLSGNTIYF | TRBJ1-3 | TRBV5-1 | .
CASSSPRGGPYGYTF | TRBJ1-2 | TRBV11-2 | .
CASAGQGGEKLFF | TRBJ1-4 | TRBV5-1 | .
CASSSTGGSSPLHF | TRBJ1-6 | TRBV7-9 | .
CASSLEGSGETQYF | TRBJ2-5 | TRBV5-1 | .
CASSQLADILAKNIQYF | TRBJ2-4 | TRBV19 | .
CASSLFRSTDTQYF | TRBJ2-3 | TRBV11-1 | .
CASSLNLFADTQYF | TRBJ2-3 | TRBV11-2 | few
CAIKGLLNQPQHF | TRBJ1-5 | TRBV10-3 | once
CAWRETRNTEAFF | TRBJ1-1 | TRBV30 | few
CASTGTLLTDTQYF | TRBJ2-3 | TRBV28 | .
CASSGFVSGANVLTF | TRBJ2-6 | TRBV11-1 | .
CASSLSVGETQYF | TRBJ2-5 | TRBV7-2 | .
CASSLDISGEKFF | TRBJ2-1 | TRBV7-9 | .
CASSSALVGTSGYTF | TRBJ1-2 | TRBV7-6 | .
CASSQDQLAAGTQYF | TRBJ2-3 | TRBV4-2 | .
CATSREGGNGDTQYF | TRBJ2-3 | TRBV15 | .
CASRVGGRSGYTF | TRBJ1-2 | TRBV28 | .